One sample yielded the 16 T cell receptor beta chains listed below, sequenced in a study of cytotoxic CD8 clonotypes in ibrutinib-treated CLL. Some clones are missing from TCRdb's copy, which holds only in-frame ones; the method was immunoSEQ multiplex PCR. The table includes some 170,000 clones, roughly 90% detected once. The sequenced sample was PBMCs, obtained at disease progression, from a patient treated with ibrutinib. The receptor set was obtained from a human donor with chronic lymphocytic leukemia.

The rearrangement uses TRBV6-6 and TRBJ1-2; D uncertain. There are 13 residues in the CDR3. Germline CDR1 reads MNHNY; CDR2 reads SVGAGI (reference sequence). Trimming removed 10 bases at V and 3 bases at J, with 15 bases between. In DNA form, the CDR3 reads TGTGCCACCCAAGGACTGCTGGACTATGGCTACACCTTC. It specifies CATQGLLDYGYTF.

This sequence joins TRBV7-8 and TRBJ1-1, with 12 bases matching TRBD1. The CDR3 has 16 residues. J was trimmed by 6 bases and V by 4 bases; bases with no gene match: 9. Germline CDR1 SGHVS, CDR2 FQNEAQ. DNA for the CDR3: TGTGCCAGCAGCTCACCCCCGGGACAGGGGGCTGCTGAAGCTTTCTTT. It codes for CASSSPPGQGAAEAFF.

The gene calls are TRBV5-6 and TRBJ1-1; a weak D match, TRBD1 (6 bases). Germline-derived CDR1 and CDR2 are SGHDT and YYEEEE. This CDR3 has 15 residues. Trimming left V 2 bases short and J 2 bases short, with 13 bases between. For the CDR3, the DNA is TGTGCCAGCAGCTTCTCGGACAGAATCAACACTGAAGCTTTCTTT. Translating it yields CASSFSDRINTEAFF.

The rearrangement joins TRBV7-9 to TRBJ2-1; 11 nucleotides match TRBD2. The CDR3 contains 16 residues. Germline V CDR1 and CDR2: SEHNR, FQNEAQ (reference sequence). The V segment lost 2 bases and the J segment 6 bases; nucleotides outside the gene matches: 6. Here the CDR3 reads CASSLIVSGRANEQFF. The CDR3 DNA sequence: TGTGCCAGCAGCTTAATCGTTAGCGGGAGGGCCAATGAGCAGTTCTTC.

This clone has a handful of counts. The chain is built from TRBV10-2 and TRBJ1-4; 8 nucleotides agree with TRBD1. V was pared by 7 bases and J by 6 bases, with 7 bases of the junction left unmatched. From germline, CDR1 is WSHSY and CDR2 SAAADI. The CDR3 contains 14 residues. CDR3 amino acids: CASTAAGQDEKLFF. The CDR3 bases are TGCGCCAGCACTGCAGCGGGACAGGATGAAAAACTGTTTTTT.

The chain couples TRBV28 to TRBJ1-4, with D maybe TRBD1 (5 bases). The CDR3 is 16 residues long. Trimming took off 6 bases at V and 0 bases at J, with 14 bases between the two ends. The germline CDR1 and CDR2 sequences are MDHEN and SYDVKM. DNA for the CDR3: TGTGCCAGCAGCCAACCAAGGGGCGCAACTAATGAAAAACTGTTTTTT. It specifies CASSQPRGATNEKLFF.

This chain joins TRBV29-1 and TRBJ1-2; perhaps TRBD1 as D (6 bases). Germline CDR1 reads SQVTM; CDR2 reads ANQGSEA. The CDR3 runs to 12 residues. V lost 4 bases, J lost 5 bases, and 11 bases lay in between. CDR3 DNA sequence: TGCAGCGTTGTGACAGGATTTTATGGCTACACCTTC. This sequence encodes CSVVTGFYGYTF.

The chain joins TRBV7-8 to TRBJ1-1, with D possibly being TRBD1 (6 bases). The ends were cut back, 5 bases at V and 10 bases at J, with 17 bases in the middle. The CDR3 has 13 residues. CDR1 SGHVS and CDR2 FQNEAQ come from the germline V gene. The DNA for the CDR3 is TGTGCCAGCAGCGCAACAGGGTACGCGGCAGCTTTCTTT. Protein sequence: CASSATGYAAAFF.

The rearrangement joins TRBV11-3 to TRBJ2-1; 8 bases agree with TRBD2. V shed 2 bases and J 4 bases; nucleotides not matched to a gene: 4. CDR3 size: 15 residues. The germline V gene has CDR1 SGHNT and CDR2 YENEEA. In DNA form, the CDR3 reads TGTGCCAGCAGCTTAACGGGAGGGCCTTACAATGAGCAGTTCTTC. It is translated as CASSLTGGPYNEQFF.

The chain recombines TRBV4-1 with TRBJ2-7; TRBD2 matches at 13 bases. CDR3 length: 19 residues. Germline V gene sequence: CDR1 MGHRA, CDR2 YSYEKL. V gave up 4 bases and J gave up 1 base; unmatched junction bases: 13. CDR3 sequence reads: CASSPRLSGLAGASYEQYF. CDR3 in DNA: TGCGCCAGCAGCCCCCGTTTAAGCGGACTAGCGGGAGCTTCCTACGAGCAGTACTTC.

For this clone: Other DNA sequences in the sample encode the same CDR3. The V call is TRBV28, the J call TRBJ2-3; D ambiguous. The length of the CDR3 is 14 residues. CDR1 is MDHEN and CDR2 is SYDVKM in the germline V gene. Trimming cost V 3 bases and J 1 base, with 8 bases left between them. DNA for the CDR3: TGTGCCAGCAGTTTTCTCCAGGGCACAGATACGCAGTATTTT. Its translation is CASSFLQGTDTQYF.

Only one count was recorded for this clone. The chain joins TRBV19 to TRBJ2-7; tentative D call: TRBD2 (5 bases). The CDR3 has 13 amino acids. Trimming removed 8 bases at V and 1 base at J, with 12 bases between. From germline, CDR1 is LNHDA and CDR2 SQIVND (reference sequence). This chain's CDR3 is CASGSPPSYEQYF. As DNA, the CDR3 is TGTGCCAGTGGGAGTCCCCCGTCCTACGAGCAGTACTTC.

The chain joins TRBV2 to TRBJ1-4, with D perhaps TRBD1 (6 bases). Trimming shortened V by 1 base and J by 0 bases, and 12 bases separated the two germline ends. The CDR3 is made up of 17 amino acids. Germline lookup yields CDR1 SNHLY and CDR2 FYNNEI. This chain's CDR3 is CASSEGQGRSTNEKLFF. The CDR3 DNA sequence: TGTGCCAGCAGTGAAGGGCAGGGGCGGTCAACTAATGAAAAACTGTTTTTT.

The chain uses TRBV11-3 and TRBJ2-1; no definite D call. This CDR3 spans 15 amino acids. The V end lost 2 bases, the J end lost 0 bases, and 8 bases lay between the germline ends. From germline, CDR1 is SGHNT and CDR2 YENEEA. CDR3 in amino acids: CASSLYQSSYNEQFF. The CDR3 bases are TGTGCCAGCAGCTTATACCAGAGCTCCTACAATGAGCAGTTCTTC.

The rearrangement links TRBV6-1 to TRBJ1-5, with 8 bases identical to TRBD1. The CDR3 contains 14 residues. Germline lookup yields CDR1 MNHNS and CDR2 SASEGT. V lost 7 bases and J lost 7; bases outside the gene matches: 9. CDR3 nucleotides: TGTGCCAGCACGCTAGGACAGGGACCCCAGCCCCAGCATTTT. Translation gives CASTLGQGPQPQHF.

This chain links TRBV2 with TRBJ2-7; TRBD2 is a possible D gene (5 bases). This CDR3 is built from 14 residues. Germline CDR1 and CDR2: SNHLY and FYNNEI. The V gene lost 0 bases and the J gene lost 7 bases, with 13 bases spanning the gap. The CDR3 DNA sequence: TGTGCCAGCAGTGAAGCCCTACTCCGGGGAGAGCAGTACTTC. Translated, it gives CASSEALLRGEQYF.